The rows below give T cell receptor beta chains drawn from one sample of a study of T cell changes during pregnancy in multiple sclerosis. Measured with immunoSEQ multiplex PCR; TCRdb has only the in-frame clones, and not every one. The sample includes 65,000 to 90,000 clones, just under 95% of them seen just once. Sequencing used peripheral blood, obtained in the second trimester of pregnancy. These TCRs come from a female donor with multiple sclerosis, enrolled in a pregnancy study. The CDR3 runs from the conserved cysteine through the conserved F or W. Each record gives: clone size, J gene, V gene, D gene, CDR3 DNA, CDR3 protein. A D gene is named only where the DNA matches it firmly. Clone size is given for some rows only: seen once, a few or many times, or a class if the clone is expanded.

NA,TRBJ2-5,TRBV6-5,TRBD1,TGTGCCAGCAGCCCGGGACAGGGAGAGACCCAGTACTTC,CASSPGQGETQYF
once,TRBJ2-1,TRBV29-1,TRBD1,TGCAGCGGGGACAGAGTTTCCTACAATGAGCAGTTCTTC,CSGDRVSYNEQFF
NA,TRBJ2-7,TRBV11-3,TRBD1,TGTGCCAGCAGCCCAACACAGGGGGCTGCCTCCTACGAGCAGTACTTC,CASSPTQGAASYEQYF
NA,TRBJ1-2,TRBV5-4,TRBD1,TGTGCCAGCAGCTCCGACAGGGGGCCGGGCTACACCTTC,CASSSDRGPGYTF
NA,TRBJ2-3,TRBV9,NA,TGTGCCAGCAGCGTAGCCAACACAGATACGCAGTATTTT,CASSVANTDTQYF
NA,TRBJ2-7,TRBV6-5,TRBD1,TGTGCCAGCAGTTTTCACCGGGACAGGGTCTACGAGCAGTACTTC,CASSFHRDRVYEQYF
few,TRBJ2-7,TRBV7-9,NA,TGTGCCAGCAGCTCACCGGGGTCCTACGAGCAGTACTTC,CASSSPGSYEQYF
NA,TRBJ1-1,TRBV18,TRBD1,TGTGCCAGCTCGCCTGAAGCATCGGGACAGCTGAACACTGAAGCTTTCTTT,CASSPEASGQLNTEAFF
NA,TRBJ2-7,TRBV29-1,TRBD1,TGCAGCGTTGAAGGGACAGGGAAAGGATCCTACGAGCAGTACTTC,CSVEGTGKGSYEQYF
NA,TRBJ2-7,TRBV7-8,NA,TGTGCCAGCAGCTCCCTAGATTACGAGCAGTACTTC,CASSSLDYEQYF
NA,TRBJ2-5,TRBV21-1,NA,TGTGCCAGCAGCAAAAGCGGCGGGCAGCCGACATCACAAGAGACCCAGTACTTC,CASSKSGGQPTSQETQYF
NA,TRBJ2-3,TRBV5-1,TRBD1,TGCGCCAGCAGCTCCCTGACAGGGGGCATCACAGATACGCAGTATTTT,CASSSLTGGITDTQYF
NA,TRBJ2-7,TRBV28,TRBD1,TGTGCCAGCAGTTCTCCCGCTTCACAGGGGGCATACGAGCAGTACTTC,CASSSPASQGAYEQYF
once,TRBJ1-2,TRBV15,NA,TGTGCCACCAGCAGAGATTTTGAGGGAGGGTCTGGCTACACCTTC,CATSRDFEGGSGYTF
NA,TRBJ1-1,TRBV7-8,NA,TGTGCCAGCAGCTTTGGGGCGCTGAACACTGAAGCTTTCTTT,CASSFGALNTEAFF
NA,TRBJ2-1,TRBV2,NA,TGTGCCAGCAAGGGACTGACAACGTACAATGAGCAGTTCTTC,CASKGLTTYNEQFF
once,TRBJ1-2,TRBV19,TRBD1,TGTGCCAGTAGTACAGGGGGTAGCGGCTACACCTTC,CASSTGGSGYTF
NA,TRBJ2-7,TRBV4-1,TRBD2,TGCGCCAGCAGCCGAGCGACTAGCGGGAGGTTAGGGTACGAGCAGTACTTC,CASSRATSGRLGYEQYF
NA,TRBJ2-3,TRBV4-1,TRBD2,TGCGCCAGCAGCCTAATAGAAGCGGGAGCCGTAGATACGCAGTATTTT,CASSLIEAGAVDTQYF
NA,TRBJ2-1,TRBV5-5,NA,TGTGCCAGCAGCCCCAGACAGACTGTTGTCGATGAGCAGTTCTTC,CASSPRQTVVDEQFF
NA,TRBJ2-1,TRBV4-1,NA,TGCGCCAGCAGCCAAGAACTAGCCGGCAATGAGCAGTTCTTC,CASSQELAGNEQFF
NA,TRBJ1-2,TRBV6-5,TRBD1,TGTGCCAGCAGTTATAAACAGGGGGTTGGCTACACCTTC,CASSYKQGVGYTF
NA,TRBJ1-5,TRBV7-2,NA,TGTGCCAGCAGCTTAGAGTGGCAGAGCAATCAGCCCCAGCATTTT,CASSLEWQSNQPQHF
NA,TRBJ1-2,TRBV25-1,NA,TGTGCCAGCAGTGCAGTGATCTATGGCTACACCTTC,CASSAVIYGYTF
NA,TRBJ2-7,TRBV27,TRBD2,TGTGCCAGCAGTAGGACTAGCGGGAGCTTTTACGAGCAGTACTTC,CASSRTSGSFYEQYF
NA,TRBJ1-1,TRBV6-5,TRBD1,TGTGCCAGCAGGGGTCCGGGACAGGCTAACACTGAAGCTTTCTTT,CASRGPGQANTEAFF
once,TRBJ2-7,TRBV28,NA,TGTGCCAGCAGTTCGCACAGGGTCTACTACGAGCAGTACTTC,CASSSHRVYYEQYF